Below, one T cell receptor beta chain is given with its context. The sample is drawn from a study of blood T cell repertoires in COVID-19. Study-wide background: The United States, Italy and Spain supplied acute and convalescent COVID-19 samples. Sources were T cells, B-cell-depleted T cells, or PBMCs; the material itself was cDNA or gDNA.

Authors' data handling: Estimates of nucleated cell counts were drawn from the amplification of reference gene primers. Clones were sequenced by immunoSEQ multiplex PCR, and TCRdb holds only the in-frame ones, with some missing. V and J calls and clone size are as listed in that table; D and trimming were resolved from the DNA. The table includes 150,000 to 200,000 clones, roughly three quarters detected once. The CDR3 length is 12 residues. J gave up 4 bases and V 7 bases, and 4 bases lay outside the gene matches. The V gene's germline CDR1 is SQVTM and CDR2 ANQGSEA. This chain joins TRBV29-1 and TRBJ1-1; TRBD1 matches 9 bases. The sequencing sample was made of peripheral blood. This TCR derives from a man between 60 and 75 years old with active or convalescent COVID-19. The CDR3 loop is CSGGQGSTEAFF. The CDR3 region has the DNA TGCAGCGGTGGACAGGGGAGCACTGAAGCTTTCTTT.